This is a list of T cell receptor beta chains from one sample in a study of cytomegalovirus exposure and HLA in healthy donors. Sequenced by immunoSEQ multiplex PCR; TCRdb stores in-frame clones only, minus some. This sample yields some 150,000 clones, of which 70% to 90% are seen a single time; more than 1.5% belongs to the top ten. Specimen: PBMCs. The receptors here all came from a man aged 35-49 years in good health and CMV-seronegative. Each CDR3 is given with its conserved first and last residue. Each record gives: V gene, J gene, clone size, D gene, CDR3 DNA, CDR3 protein. The D gene is left open where the match is weak. Only some rows state a clone size, as once, few, many or a class for expanded clones.

>TRBV7-9|TRBJ2-7|.|TRBD1
TGTGCCAGCACCGATCAACCGGGACAGCTTTCGGTTTACGAGCAGTACTTC
CASTDQPGQLSVYEQYF
>TRBV7-9|TRBJ1-2|.|TRBD1
TGTGCCAGCAGCTTAGGGACAGGGACTAATTATGGCTACACCTTC
CASSLGTGTNYGYTF
>TRBV30|TRBJ2-7|.|TRBD2
TGTGCCTGGAGTGTATTGTTAGTGGGAGGGTCCTACGAGCAGTACTTC
CAWSVLLVGGSYEQYF
>TRBV2|TRBJ2-3|once|.
TGTGCCAGCAGTCCGAGGACACGTTCGTCCACAGATACGCAGTATTTT
CASSPRTRSSTDTQYF
>TRBV28|TRBJ1-2|.|.
TGTGCCAGCACAGACGACAAGAACTATGGCTACACCTTC
CASTDDKNYGYTF
>TRBV5-4|TRBJ2-3|.|.
TGTGCCAGCAGCTTGTATTCCACAGATACGCAGTATTTT
CASSLYSTDTQYF
>TRBV29-1|TRBJ2-7|.|TRBD2
TGCAGCGTTGAACGACTAGCGGGAGGCGAGCAGTACTTC
CSVERLAGGEQYF
>TRBV14|TRBJ2-1|once|TRBD1
TGTGCCAGCAGCCGGAGACAGGGGACTTACAATGAGCAGTTCTTC
CASSRRQGTYNEQFF
>TRBV7-2|TRBJ2-1|.|.
TGTGCCAGCAACATCGACGCAGGAGAGCAGTTCTTC
CASNIDAGEQFF
>TRBV6-6|TRBJ2-3|.|.
TGTGCCAGCAGTCCCTGGACACAGGACACAGATACGCAGTATTTT
CASSPWTQDTDTQYF
>TRBV11-3|TRBJ2-1|.|.
TGTGCCAGCAGCGTTACTAGGGATGAGCAGTTCTTC
CASSVTRDEQFF
>TRBV6-1|TRBJ1-3|.|TRBD1
TGTGCCAGCAGTGCGCAGGGGGCGACGTATGGAAACACCATATATTTT
CASSAQGATYGNTIYF
>TRBV5-6|TRBJ2-3|.|TRBD2
TGTGCCAGCAGCTTGCTAGCGGGAGGGCCGGGGGGTACGCAGTATTTT
CASSLLAGGPGGTQYF
>TRBV19|TRBJ1-6|.|.
TGCGGAACGGGCTCCTATAATTCACCCCTCCACTTT
CGTGSYNSPLHF
>TRBV7-2|TRBJ2-3|.|TRBD2
TGTGCCAGCAGCTTAGCCGGACTAGCGGGGGGGCCATGGGCAGATACGCAGTATTTT
CASSLAGLAGGPWADTQYF
>TRBV5-1|TRBJ2-7|.|TRBD1
TGCGCCAGCAGCTTTGCAGGGACAGGTCGCGAGCAGTACTTC
CASSFAGTGREQYF
>TRBV27|TRBJ2-7|.|.
TGTGCCAGCAGTTTATCGTCGGTCTACTACGAGCAGTACTTC
CASSLSSVYYEQYF
>TRBV19|TRBJ1-1|.|.
TGTGCCAGTAGTATAGGAGGGTCCACTGAAGCTTTCTTT
CASSIGGSTEAFF
>TRBV11-1|TRBJ2-2|.|.
TGTGCCAGCAGCGGGGCCCGGGACAAGGGCCCGTTGGGCACCGGGGAGCTGTTTTTT
CASSGARDKGPLGTGELFF
>TRBV12-5|TRBJ1-5|.|.
TGTGCTAGTGGTCCCCGGGGTTATAGCAATCAGCCCCAGCATTTT
CASGPRGYSNQPQHF
>TRBV11-2|TRBJ2-7|.|.
TGTGCCAGCCGGGATCCGGGCAGACCATACGAGCAGTACTTC
CASRDPGRPYEQYF
>TRBV2|TRBJ2-7|few|.
TGTGCCAGCGAGCTCTACGAGCAGTACTTC
CASELYEQYF
>TRBV15|TRBJ2-7|few|.
TGTGCCATTTCGATCGGAGGCGAGCAGTACTTC
CAISIGGEQYF
>TRBV4-1|TRBJ2-3|.|TRBD2
TGCGCCAGCAGCCAACCCCGGGGTACTAGCGGGAGGAAGGGGAGCACAGATACGCAGTATTTT
CASSQPRGTSGRKGSTDTQYF
>TRBV7-3|TRBJ2-1|.|.
TGTGCCAGCAGCTTATTAGGCAAGGGAGGTGTCAATGAGCAGTTCTTC
CASSLLGKGGVNEQFF
>TRBV2|TRBJ2-6|few|TRBD2
TGTGCCAGCAGGCGACTAGCGGGGGCTGGGGCCAACGTCCTGACTTTC
CASRRLAGAGANVLTF
>TRBV2|TRBJ2-5|.|TRBD2
TGTGCCAGCAGTAAACTAGCGGGGGACGGGGAGACCCAGTACTTC
CASSKLAGDGETQYF
>TRBV19|TRBJ2-7|.|TRBD1
TGTGCCAGTAGCCACCCGGGACAGTCCTACGAGCGGTACTTC
CASSHPGQSYERYF
>TRBV18|TRBJ2-7|few|TRBD2
TGTGCCAGCTCACCGAATAGCGGGTTTGCCTACGAGCAGTACTTC
CASSPNSGFAYEQYF
>TRBV7-2|TRBJ1-1|.|.
TGTGCCAGCAGCTTATTGACCGGGGGGGACACTGAAGCTTTCTTT
CASSLLTGGDTEAFF
>TRBV15|TRBJ2-7|.|.
TGTGCCACCAGCAGAGACCGTAGCGAATTTTCCTACGAGCAGTACTTC
CATSRDRSEFSYEQYF
>TRBV5-1|TRBJ2-4|.|TRBD1
TGCGCCAGCAGCTTGGCAGGGGGCCCAGCCAAAAACATTCAGTACTTC
CASSLAGGPAKNIQYF
>TRBV29-1|TRBJ2-7|.|.
TGCAGCGTTGAGGGCAGCTCCTACGAGCAGTACTTC
CSVEGSSYEQYF
>TRBV6-5|TRBJ2-7|.|TRBD1
TGTGCCAGCAGTACATACAGGGGCGGGGAGCAGTACTTC
CASSTYRGGEQYF
>TRBV6-5|TRBJ1-1|.|.
TGTGCCAGCAGTTTGGGAGGGAGGAGAGGGACTGAAGCTTTCTTT
CASSLGGRRGTEAFF
>TRBV5-4|TRBJ2-6|.|.
TGTGCCAGCAGCTTGGGACCCCCGGACAGCGACTCTGGGGCCAACGTCCTGACTTTC
CASSLGPPDSDSGANVLTF
>TRBV19|TRBJ1-1|.|TRBD1
TGTGCCAGTAGTCACGAGACAGGGGCCACTGAAGCTTTCTTT
CASSHETGATEAFF
>TRBV25-1|TRBJ2-1|once|TRBD2
TGTGCCAGCAGTCGGCCTAGCGGGAACAATGAGCAGTTCTTC
CASSRPSGNNEQFF
>TRBV19|TRBJ1-1|.|TRBD1
TGTGCCGGGGGACAGGTGAACACTGAAGCTTTCTTT
CAGGQVNTEAFF